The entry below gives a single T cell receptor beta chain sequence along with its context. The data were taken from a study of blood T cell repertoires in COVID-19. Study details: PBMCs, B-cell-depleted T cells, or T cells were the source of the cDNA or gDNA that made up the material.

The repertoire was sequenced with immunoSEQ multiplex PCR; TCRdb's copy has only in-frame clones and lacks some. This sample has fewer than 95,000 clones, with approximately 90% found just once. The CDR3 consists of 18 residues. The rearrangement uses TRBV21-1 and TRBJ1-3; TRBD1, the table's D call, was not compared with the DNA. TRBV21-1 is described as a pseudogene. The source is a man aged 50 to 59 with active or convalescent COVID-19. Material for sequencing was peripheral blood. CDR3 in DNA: TGTGCCAGCAGCAAGAAGGGGGCAGGGGCCCGCTCTGGAAACACCATATATTTT. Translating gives CASSKKGAGARSGNTIYF.